These T cell receptor beta chains were read from a single sample in a study of cytomegalovirus exposure and HLA in healthy donors. TCRdb's copy holds only in-frame clones and misses some; the assay was immunoSEQ multiplex PCR. The data show roughly 280,000 clones, about 86% seen once. Sequencing was performed on PBMCs. These receptors were taken from a young woman in good health and CMV-seronegative. Both conserved end residues are part of each CDR3. Each record gives: J gene, clone size, D gene, V gene, CDR3 DNA, CDR3 protein. D genes are given only for firm matches. Only some rows state a clone size, as once, few, many or a class for expanded clones.

TRBJ1-2,NA,NA,TRBV29-1,TGCAGCGTTTCTGATAAGGACTCCGACTATGGCTACACCTTC,CSVSDKDSDYGYTF
TRBJ2-1,NA,NA,TRBV27,TGTGCCAGCAGTTCTGCCAGGGGGTTTCGGACTAGCTCGTACAATGAGCAGTTCTTC,CASSSARGFRTSSYNEQFF
TRBJ2-1,once,NA,TRBV2,TGTGCCAGCAGTGAACCTCCGGGAACGTCCCACAATGAGCAGTTCTTC,CASSEPPGTSHNEQFF
TRBJ2-7,NA,TRBD2,TRBV27,TGTGCCAGCAGTTTAAGTCTAGCGGGAGGGGGTGAGCAGTACTTC,CASSLSLAGGGEQYF
TRBJ2-3,NA,NA,TRBV1,TGCACCAGCAGCCAAGGCGGGCCCGGGACAATAATCACAGATACGCAGTATTTT,CTSSQGGPGTIITDTQYF
TRBJ2-7,NA,TRBD2,TRBV6-4,TGTGCCAGAAGAGCGAGCGGGGGCCCCTACGAGCAGTACTTC,CARRASGGPYEQYF
TRBJ2-7,NA,NA,TRBV5-1,TGCGCCAGCAGCTTGGACAGGGCCCACTACGAGCAGTACTTC,CASSLDRAHYEQYF
TRBJ2-3,NA,NA,TRBV29-1,TGCAGCGCCCTTACAACAGATACGCAGTATTTT,CSALTTDTQYF
TRBJ2-3,NA,TRBD1,TRBV11-2,TGTGCCAGCAGCCCGACTGGGACAGGGGGAGATACGCAGTATTTT,CASSPTGTGGDTQYF
TRBJ1-5,NA,TRBD1,TRBV4-1,TGCGCCAGCAGCCAAGATCAAGGGGGCGATCAGCCCCAGCATTTT,CASSQDQGGDQPQHF
TRBJ2-1,NA,NA,TRBV5-6,TGTGCCAGCAGCTTGGTTTCCGTTTACAATGAGCAGTTCTTC,CASSLVSVYNEQFF
TRBJ1-2,NA,NA,TRBV6-5,TGTGCCAGCAGTTACTCAAGGCAGGGCTATGGCTACACCTTC,CASSYSRQGYGYTF